Described below is a single TCR beta chain sequence and its context. Its antigen is undetermined. This specimen belongs to a study of cytomegalovirus exposure and HLA in healthy donors. Background on the study: The 500 to 750 first-cohort repertoires and the 95 to 150 validation repertoires shared the same platform, a later analysis reported. Study-level points and caveats: Cytomegalovirus status, reportedly, was diagnosed with high specificity and sensitivity by the classifier. First-cohort TCR clusters were later found to tend to co-occur in the approximately 120 validation repertoires. Researchers reported that a few CMV-associated chains were confirmed in vitro as CMV antigen-specific.

Germline lookup yields CDR1 SGHTA and CDR2 FQGTGA. The CDR3 loop spans 18 amino acids. Trimming at V came to 5 bases and at J to 0 bases, leaving 9 bases not matched to a gene. Assay: immunoSEQ multiplex PCR; the TCRdb copy retains only in-frame clones and omits some. The sample holds 97,000 or so clones, roughly 90% seen once. V usage is TRBV7-3 and J usage is TRBJ2-6; 8 bases agree with TRBD2. The sample comprised PBMCs. This TCR was sampled from a young man in good health and CMV-seropositive. The CDR3 loop is CASSLAPGGGSGANVLTF. CDR3 sequence (DNA): TGTGCCAGCAGCCTCGCTCCGGGAGGGGGCTCTGGGGCCAACGTCCTGACTTTC.